Shown below are 28 T cell receptor beta chains from a single sample sequenced in a study of response to subunit inactivated influenza vaccine. TCRdb redid the calling of the RT-PCR reads with MiXCR, one entry per CDR3 protein. The sample lists 560,000 or so distinct CDR3 sequences; approximately 7.1% were seen once. The source material was PBMCs from blood, sampled roughly 24 months after vaccination. The receptors here all came from a man aged 50-75 years who received an inactivated influenza vaccine.

This clonotype was detected only a few times. This sequence joins TRBV7-2 and TRBJ2-1; the match to TRBD1 covers 9 bases. V trimming: 0 bases; J trimming: 13 bases; junction bases outside the gene matches: 4. The germline V gene encodes CDR1 SGHTA and CDR2 FQGNSA. The length of the CDR3 is 13 residues. CDR3 sequence reads: CASSLAAGQGQFF. CDR3 DNA sequence: TGTGCCAGCAGCTTAGCGGCGGGACAGGGTCAGTTCTTC.

This sequence joins TRBV20-1 and TRBJ2-3; D may be TRBD2 (6 bases). Germline loops: CDR1 DFQATT, CDR2 SNEGSKA (reference sequence). CDR3 length: 13 amino acids. The CDR3 here is CSLASAPIGTQYF. The DNA of the CDR3 is TGCAGCTTGGCTAGCGCCCCGATAGGCACGCAGTATTTT.

This clonotype was seen at least ten times. The gene calls are TRBV7-3 and TRBJ2-7; D possibly uses TRBD1 or TRBD2 (5 bases each). The CDR3 loop spans 15 amino acids. V was cut by 1 base and J by 5 bases, with 15 bases left in between. Germline V CDR1 and CDR2: SGHTA, FQGTGA. The CDR3 DNA reads TGTGCCAGCAGCTTAAATTCGGGCAGGGACCACGAGCAGTACTTC. This encodes CASSLNSGRDHEQYF.

This chain connects TRBV10-3 to TRBJ1-3, with no clear D. Germline values: CDR1 ENHRY, CDR2 SYGVKD. V shed 0 bases and J shed 0 bases, with 6 bases lying between them. This CDR3 is 15 amino acids long. The CDR3 sequence: CAISESRTSGNTIYF. In nucleotides, the CDR3 is TGTGCCATCAGTGAGTCCCGGACCTCTGGAAACACCATATATTTT.

This clonotype was detected a few times. This chain connects TRBV12-3 or TRBV12-4 to TRBJ2-5, with D tentatively TRBD2 (5 bases). V shed 6 bases and J shed 5 bases, with 22 bases lying between them. The CDR3 has 16 amino acids. The CDR3 nucleotides are TGTGCCAGCAGCCAGAGACCGGCGGGCCTGCGGGAGACCCAGTACTTC. It specifies CASSQRPAGLRETQYF.

The V gene is TRBV20-1, the J gene TRBJ2-5, with D possibly TRBD1 on 5 matching bases. Trimming stripped 5 bases from V and 5 bases from J, with 12 bases between. This CDR3 comprises 12 residues. Germline CDR1 and CDR2: DFQATT and SNEGSKA (reference sequence). The CDR3 loop is CSAYRNVETQYF. The CDR3 nucleotides are TGCAGTGCTTACAGGAATGTGGAGACCCAGTACTTC.

The chain has TRBV24-1 and TRBJ1-5; D unresolved. The germline gives CDR1 KGHDR, CDR2 SFDVKD. V lost 5 bases and J 7 bases, leaving 14 bases between the germline ends. The CDR3 contains 14 residues. For the CDR3, the DNA is TGTGCCACCAGTGGCTCGGAACTGAGCCAGCCCCAGCATTTT. Translating gives CATSGSELSQPQHF.

This clonotype was recorded many times. V and J are TRBV4-2 and TRBJ1-5; D is unclear. Trimming took off 0 bases at V and 7 bases at J, with 16 bases between the two ends. This CDR3 comprises 16 residues. Germline V gene data show CDR1 as LGHNA and CDR2 as YNFKEQ. CDR3 nucleotides: TGTGCCAGCAGCCAAGATGGGATAGCAGGTGGGCAGCCCCAGCATTTT. Translated: CASSQDGIAGGQPQHF.

V and J are TRBV4-3 and TRBJ2-3; D may correspond to TRBD1 or TRBD2 (5 bases each). The V end lost 3 bases, the J end lost 0 bases, and 13 bases lay between the germline ends. The CDR3 is 16 amino acids. CDR1 is LGHNA, CDR2 YSLEER, per germline. CDR3 coding DNA: TGCGCCAGCAGCCAGACGCCGGGACGGAGCACAGATACGCAGTATTTT. Translated, it gives CASSQTPGRSTDTQYF.

This rearrangement joins TRBV30 to TRBJ2-7; D assignment may be TRBD1 or TRBD2 (5 bases each). The CDR3 extends over 15 amino acids. CDR1 GTSNPN and CDR2 SVGIG come from the germline V gene (reference sequence). V shed 2 bases and J shed 2 bases, with 16 bases lying between them. The CDR3 DNA sequence: TGTGCCTGGAGTAGCGGTCTGGGGCTCACCTACGAGCAGTACTTC. Its translation is CAWSSGLGLTYEQYF.

This clonotype appeared a few times. This chain joins TRBV5-5 and TRBJ2-7, with TRBD1 matching over 9 bases. V dropped 3 bases and J dropped 4; count of bases not matched to a gene: 5. Germline lookup yields CDR1 SGHKS and CDR2 YYEKEE (reference sequence). This CDR3 has 14 amino acids. The CDR3 is CASSSGTGKYEQYF. The CDR3 region has the DNA TGTGCCAGCAGCTCCGGGACAGGGAAGTACGAGCAGTACTTC.

In this sample, this clonotype turned up many times. The rearrangement joins TRBV11-1 to TRBJ2-7; 8 bases agree with TRBD1. Per germline, CDR1 SGHAT and CDR2 FQDESV (reference sequence). Trimming at V came to 6 bases and at J to 6 bases, leaving 4 bases not matched to a gene. The CDR3 is 12 residues long. This CDR3 reads CASSSGQGEQYF. DNA of the CDR3: TGTGCCAGCAGTTCCGGACAGGGCGAGCAGTACTTC.

This clonotype was seen more than once but under ten times. This chain connects TRBV29-1 to TRBJ2-5; a weak D match, TRBD2 (6 bases). The V and J ends lost 3 bases and 4 bases respectively, with 12 bases between them. CDR1 is SQVTM and CDR2 is ANQGSEA in the germline V gene. The CDR3 extends over 13 amino acids. The CDR3 spells CSVEGGFLETQYF. DNA of the CDR3: TGCAGCGTTGAGGGGGGATTCCTAGAGACCCAGTACTTC. Drawing the rest from reference TRBV29-1 and TRBJ2-5, the complete variable domain is SAVISQKPSRDICQRGTSLTIQCQVDSQVTMMFWYRQQPGQSLTLIATANQGSEATYESGFVIDKFPISRPNLTFSTLTVSNMSPEDSSIYLCSVEGGFLETQYFGPGTRLLVL.

The chain is built from TRBV12-3 or TRBV12-4 and TRBJ2-5, with a weak D call TRBD2 (6 bases). Trimming removed 5 bases from V and 6 bases from J, with 16 bases in between. This CDR3 is built from 14 residues. This CDR3 is CASSKGEEGKTQYF. The DNA for the CDR3 is TGTGCCAGCAGTAAAGGGGAGGAGGGAAAGACCCAGTACTTC.

This clonotype was seen ten or more times. The genes are TRBV6-5 and TRBJ1-2; possibly TRBD1 for D (6 bases). The CDR3 is 14 residues long. The V end was cut by 2 bases, the J end by 2 bases, with 9 bases between. CDR1 and CDR2 (germline): MNHEY, SVGAGI. The DNA of the CDR3 is TGTGCCAGCAGTTACGGGACACTCAACTATGGCTACACCTTC. As protein: CASSYGTLNYGYTF.

This clonotype was recorded a few times. The chain recombines TRBV6-5 with TRBJ1-6, with D unresolved. Germline-derived CDR1 and CDR2 are MNHEY and SVGAGI. This CDR3 spans 14 amino acids. Trimming stripped 4 bases from V and 5 bases from J, with 9 bases between. The CDR3 loop reads CASSWVVDNSPLHF. The CDR3 region has the DNA TGTGCCAGCAGTTGGGTGGTAGATAATTCACCCCTCCACTTT.

This clonotype was detected a few times. The genes are TRBV4-2 and TRBJ2-5, with D possibly being TRBD1 (5 bases). Germline V lookup: CDR1 LGHNA, CDR2 YNFKEQ. The CDR3 has 14 amino acids. Trimming took off 6 bases at V and 0 bases at J, with 11 bases between the two ends. CDR3 sequence reads: CASRADSNQETQYF. The CDR3 bases are TGTGCCAGCAGGGCAGACAGCAACCAAGAGACCCAGTACTTC.

The chain uses TRBV12-3 or TRBV12-4 and TRBJ1-2; a weak D match, TRBD1 (5 bases). V lost 6 bases and J 0 bases, leaving 11 bases between the germline ends. This CDR3 has 14 amino acids. The CDR3 sequence is CASRHRRSNYGYTF. The CDR3, as DNA: TGTGCCAGCAGACACAGGCGCTCTAACTATGGCTACACCTTC.

At least ten counts were recorded for this clonotype. The chain is built from TRBV7-2 and TRBJ2-5, with D possibly TRBD1 on 5 matching bases. Germline V lookup: CDR1 SGHTA, CDR2 FQGNSA. The CDR3 is made up of 13 amino acids. V lost 4 bases and J lost 5, with 11 bases in between. The CDR3: CASSSRVGETQYF. The CDR3 region has the DNA TGTGCCAGCAGCTCCAGGGTCGGTGAGACCCAGTACTTC.

This clonotype has more than one count but fewer than ten. The chain combines TRBV7-9 with TRBJ1-1; a possible D gene is TRBD1 (5 bases). Germline-derived CDR1 and CDR2 are SEHNR and FQNEAQ (reference sequence). The CDR3 has 14 amino acids. V shed 2 bases and J shed 6 bases, with 13 bases lying between them. The CDR3 DNA reads TGTGCCAGCAGCTTACCGGGGGTAAACCCTGAAGCTTTCTTT. It specifies CASSLPGVNPEAFF.

This sequence joins TRBV18 and TRBJ2-5; the D is unclear. Trimming removed 3 bases from V and 5 bases from J, with 13 bases in between. The CDR3 is 14 residues long. Per germline, CDR1 KGHSH and CDR2 LQKENI. CDR3 sequence reads: CASSPLQQKETQYF. CDR3 DNA sequence: TGTGCCAGCTCACCGCTCCAACAGAAGGAGACCCAGTACTTC.

As concerns this clonotype: At one boundary the junction diverges from the germline segment, which might be a read error. V and J are TRBV2 and TRBJ2-3; weak D call: TRBD2 (5 bases). Per germline, CDR1 SNHLY and CDR2 FYNNEI. This CDR3 spans 14 amino acids. The CDR3 region is CAGSLARATDTQYF. CDR3 in DNA: TGTGCCGGCAGCCTAGCTAGGGCCACAGATACGCAGTATTTT.

Here the CDR3 DNA reads TGCGCCAGCGGGACTAGCGGGGGCTACAATGAGCAGTTCTTC. It translates to CASGTSGGYNEQFF. The V call is TRBV5-1, the J call TRBJ2-1; 14 nucleotides line up with TRBD2. Per germline, CDR1 SGHRS and CDR2 YFSETQ. The length of the CDR3 is 14 residues. Germline trimming cut 7 bases from V and 3 bases from J; bases unmatched to any gene: 0.

Here the CDR3 DNA reads TGTGCCAGCAGCCAAATTGGACAGGGGGCCGAGACCCAGTACTTC. Protein product: CASSQIGQGAETQYF. The chain has TRBV4-2 and TRBJ2-5; 11 bases match TRBD1. After removal of 2 bases from V and 5 bases from J, the junction contained 4 bases not matched to a gene. CDR1 is LGHNA and CDR2 is YNFKEQ in the germline V gene. This CDR3 is built from 15 residues.

This clonotype was observed a few times. The rearrangement uses TRBV20-1 and TRBJ2-2; D is perhaps TRBD1 (6 bases). The germline V gene has CDR1 DFQATT and CDR2 SNEGSKA (reference sequence). This CDR3 is built from 14 residues. V dropped 2 bases and J dropped 4 bases, with 11 bases sitting between them. Written as DNA, the CDR3 is TGCAGTGCTAGACAGGGGACGGGCACCGGGGAGCTGTTTTTT. The encoded protein is CSARQGTGTGELFF.

This clonotype was counted at least ten times. The rearrangement joins TRBV7-9 to TRBJ1-3, with TRBD1 matching over 8 bases. Trimming took 2 bases from V and 2 from J; bases not matched to a gene: 8. The CDR3 covers 17 residues. Germline lookup yields CDR1 SEHNR and CDR2 FQNEAQ (reference sequence). CDR3: CASSLPGGEPAGNTIYF. CDR3 in DNA: TGTGCCAGCAGCTTACCAGGGGGCGAGCCCGCTGGAAACACCATATATTTT.

This clonotype was counted between two and nine times. The chain recombines TRBV12-3 or TRBV12-4 with TRBJ2-1, with D perhaps matching TRBD1 (8 bases). The V end lost 6 bases, the J end lost 4 bases, and 16 bases lay between the germline ends. The CDR3 covers 15 residues. The CDR3 region is CASSAGDRRYNEQFF. For the CDR3, the DNA is TGTGCCAGCAGCGCGGGGGACAGGAGATACAATGAGCAGTTCTTC.

The chain uses TRBV20-1 and TRBJ1-6; 9 bases align to TRBD1. Germline V gives CDR1 DFQATT, CDR2 SNEGSKA (reference sequence). The CDR3 length is 15 residues. V trimming: 6 bases; J trimming: 5 bases; junction bases outside the gene matches: 8. The CDR3 here is CSAHWTGADNSPLHF. The CDR3 region has the DNA TGCAGTGCCCATTGGACAGGGGCAGATAATTCACCCCTCCACTTT.